Here is one TCR beta chain with its context. As yet, its antigen is unknown. The data were taken from a study of cytomegalovirus exposure and HLA in healthy donors. V gave up 5 bases and J gave up 0 bases; unmatched junction bases: 6. Germline V lookup: CDR1 SNHLY, CDR2 FYNNEI. The CDR3 has 15 residues. Study-wide findings and caveats: Later analysis demonstrated an association between a missense DCLRE1C variant and TCR beta V- and J-gene trimming. Cytomegalovirus-associated TCR beta chains were listed, numbering around 150. Later analysis placed DRB1 highest and HLA-C lowest in TCR association rates, which differed by HLA locus.

PCR used 60 Vbeta primers and 13 Jbeta primers. Repertoires were generated with immunoSEQ multiplex PCR, while TCRdb's copy carries only in-frame clones and drops some. The sample shows about 160,000 clones, about four fifths of them seen only once. Sample: PBMCs. The clonotype originates from a woman aged 30 to 39 in good health and CMV-seropositive. The V and J genes are TRBV2 and TRBJ2-7, with TRBD1 identical over 8 bases. The CDR3 bases are TGTGCCAGCAGTTTGCAGGGGGCGAGCTCCTACGAGCAGTACTTC. Translating gives CASSLQGASSYEQYF.